This TCR beta chain was documented in a study of blood T cell repertoires in COVID-19. Overall study: The samples span acute and convalescent COVID-19 from the United States, Italy and Spain. In each case, the material was cDNA or gDNA derived from T cells, B-cell-depleted T cells, or PBMCs.

Germline trimming cut 6 bases from V and 2 bases from J; bases unmatched to any gene: 9. CDR1 is SNHLY, CDR2 FYNNEI, per germline. The CDR3 has 16 amino acids. As handled by the study authors: Counts of nucleated cells, estimated from reference gene primer amplification, were obtained. Assay used: immunoSEQ multiplex PCR; TCRdb lists only in-frame clones, some missing. The D gene and trimming were derived from the DNA, and the V and J assignments and clone size from that table. Of approximately 24,000 clones listed, about nine tenths were seen once; the top ten hold about 8%. The receptor comes from a man aged 45-65 years with active COVID-19. This sequence joins TRBV2 and TRBJ2-5; 10 bases match TRBD1. The sample consisted of peripheral blood. The CDR3 region is CASRNGDRGPQETQYF. The CDR3 bases are TGTGCCAGCAGGAATGGGGACAGGGGCCCACAAGAGACCCAGTACTTC.